This T cell receptor (beta chain) was recorded in a study of T cell changes during pregnancy in multiple sclerosis. The method was immunoSEQ multiplex PCR; TCRdb's version includes in-frame clones alone and lacks a portion of them. The sample records about 85,000 clones, approximately 89% being singletons. Trimming shortened V by 6 bases and J by 4 bases, and 13 bases separated the two germline ends. CDR3 length: 13 residues. Germline CDR1 and CDR2: MNHEY and SVGAGI. This rearrangement joins TRBV6-5 to TRBJ2-7, with TRBD1 as a possible D gene (5 bases). This specimen consisted of peripheral blood, obtained in the first trimester of pregnancy. The receptor comes from a female donor with multiple sclerosis, enrolled in a pregnancy study. The CDR3 spells CASSSDKRYEQYF. CDR3 coding DNA: TGTGCCAGCAGCTCGGACAAAAGGTACGAGCAGTACTTC.